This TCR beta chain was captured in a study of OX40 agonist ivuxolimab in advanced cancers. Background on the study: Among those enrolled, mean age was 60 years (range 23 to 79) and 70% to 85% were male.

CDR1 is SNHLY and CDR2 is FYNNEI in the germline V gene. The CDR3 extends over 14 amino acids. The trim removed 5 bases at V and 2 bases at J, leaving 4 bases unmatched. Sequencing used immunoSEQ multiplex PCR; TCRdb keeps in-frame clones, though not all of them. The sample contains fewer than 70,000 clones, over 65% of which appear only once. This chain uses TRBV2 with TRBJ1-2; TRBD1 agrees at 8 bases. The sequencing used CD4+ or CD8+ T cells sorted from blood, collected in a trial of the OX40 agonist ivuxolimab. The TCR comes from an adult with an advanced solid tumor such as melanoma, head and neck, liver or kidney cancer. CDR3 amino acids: CASSIRTGNYGYTF. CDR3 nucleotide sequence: TGTGCCAGCAGTATTCGGACAGGGAACTATGGCTACACCTTC. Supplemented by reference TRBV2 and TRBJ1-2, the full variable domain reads EPEVTQTPSHQVTQMGQEVILRCVPISNHLYFYWYRQILGQKVEFLVSFYNNEISEKSEIFDDQFSVERPDGSNFTLKIRSTKLEDSAMYFCASSIRTGNYGYTFGSGTRLTVV.